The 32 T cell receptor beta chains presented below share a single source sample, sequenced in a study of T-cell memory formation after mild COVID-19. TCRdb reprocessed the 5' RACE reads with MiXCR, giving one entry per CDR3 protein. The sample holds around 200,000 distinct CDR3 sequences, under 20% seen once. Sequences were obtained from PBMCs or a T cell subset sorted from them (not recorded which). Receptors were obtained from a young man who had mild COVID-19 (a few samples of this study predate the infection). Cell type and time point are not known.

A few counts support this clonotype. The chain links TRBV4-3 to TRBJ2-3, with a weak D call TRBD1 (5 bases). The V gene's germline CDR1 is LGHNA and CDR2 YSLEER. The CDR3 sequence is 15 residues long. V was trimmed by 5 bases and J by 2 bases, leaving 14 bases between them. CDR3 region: CASSFRQTDTDTQYF. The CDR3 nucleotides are TGCGCCAGCAGCTTCCGACAGACCGACACAGATACGCAGTATTTT.

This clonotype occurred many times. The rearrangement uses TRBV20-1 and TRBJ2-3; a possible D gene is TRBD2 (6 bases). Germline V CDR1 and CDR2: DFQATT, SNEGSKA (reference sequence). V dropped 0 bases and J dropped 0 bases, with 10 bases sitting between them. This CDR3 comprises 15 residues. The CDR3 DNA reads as TGCAGTGCTAGAGATCTCGGGACTAGCACAGATACGCAGTATTTT. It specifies CSARDLGTSTDTQYF.

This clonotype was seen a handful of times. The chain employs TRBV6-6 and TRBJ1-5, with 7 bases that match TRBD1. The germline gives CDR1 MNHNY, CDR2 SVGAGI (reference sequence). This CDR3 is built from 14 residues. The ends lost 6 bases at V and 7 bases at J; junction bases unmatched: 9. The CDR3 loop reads CASSSTGPSQPQHF. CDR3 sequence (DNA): TGTGCCAGCAGCTCGACAGGGCCGTCACAGCCCCAGCATTTT.

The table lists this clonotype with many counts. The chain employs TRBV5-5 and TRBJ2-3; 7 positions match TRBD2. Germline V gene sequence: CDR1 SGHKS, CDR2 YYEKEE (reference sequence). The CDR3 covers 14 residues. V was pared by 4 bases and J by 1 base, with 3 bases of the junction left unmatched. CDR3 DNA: TGTGCCAGCAGCCGGGCGGGGGGCACAGATACGCAGTATTTT. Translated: CASSRAGGTDTQYF.

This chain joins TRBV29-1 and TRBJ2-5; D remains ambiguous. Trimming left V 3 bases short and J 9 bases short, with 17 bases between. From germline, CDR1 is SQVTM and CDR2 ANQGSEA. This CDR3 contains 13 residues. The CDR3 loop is CSVDLEGVRAQYF. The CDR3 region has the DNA TGCAGCGTTGACCTCGAAGGTGTCCGGGCCCAGTACTTC.

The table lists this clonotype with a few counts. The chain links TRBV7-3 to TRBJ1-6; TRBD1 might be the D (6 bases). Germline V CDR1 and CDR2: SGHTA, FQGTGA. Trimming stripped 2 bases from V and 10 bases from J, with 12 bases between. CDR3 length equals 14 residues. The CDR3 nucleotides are TGTGCCAGCAGCTTATCGGGGGGCGGATCACCCCTCCACTTT. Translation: CASSLSGGGSPLHF.

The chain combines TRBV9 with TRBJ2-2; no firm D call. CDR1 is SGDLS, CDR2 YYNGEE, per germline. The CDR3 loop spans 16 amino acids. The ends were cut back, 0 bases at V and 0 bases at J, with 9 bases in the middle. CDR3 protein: CASSVAGAANTGELFF. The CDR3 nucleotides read TGTGCCAGCAGCGTAGCTGGAGCCGCGAACACCGGGGAGCTGTTTTTT.

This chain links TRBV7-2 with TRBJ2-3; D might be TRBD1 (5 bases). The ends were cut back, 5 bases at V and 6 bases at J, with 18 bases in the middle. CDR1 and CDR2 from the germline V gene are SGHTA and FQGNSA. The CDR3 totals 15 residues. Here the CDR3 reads CASSLTLRQPDTQYF. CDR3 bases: TGTGCCAGCAGCCTCACTCTACGACAGCCGGATACGCAGTATTTT.

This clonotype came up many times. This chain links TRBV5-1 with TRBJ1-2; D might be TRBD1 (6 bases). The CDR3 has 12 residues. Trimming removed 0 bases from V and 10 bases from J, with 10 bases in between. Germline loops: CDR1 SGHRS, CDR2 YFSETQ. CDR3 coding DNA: TGCGCCAGCAGCTTGGGGGGGCGAGACTACACCTTC. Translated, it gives CASSLGGRDYTF.

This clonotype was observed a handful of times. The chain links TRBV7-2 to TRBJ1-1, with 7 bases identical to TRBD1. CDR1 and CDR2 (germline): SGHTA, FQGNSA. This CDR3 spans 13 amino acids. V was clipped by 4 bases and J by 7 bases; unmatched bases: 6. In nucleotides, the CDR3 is TGTGCCAGCAGCTCCCCAGGGGGAGGTGAAGCTTTCTTT. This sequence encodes CASSSPGGGEAFF.

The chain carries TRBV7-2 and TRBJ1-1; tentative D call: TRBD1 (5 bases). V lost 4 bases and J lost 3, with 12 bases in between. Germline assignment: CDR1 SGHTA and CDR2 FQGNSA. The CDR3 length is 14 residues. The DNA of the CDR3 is TGTGCCAGCAGCTCCCTCGGGGGGTACACTGAAGCTTTCTTT. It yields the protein CASSSLGGYTEAFF.

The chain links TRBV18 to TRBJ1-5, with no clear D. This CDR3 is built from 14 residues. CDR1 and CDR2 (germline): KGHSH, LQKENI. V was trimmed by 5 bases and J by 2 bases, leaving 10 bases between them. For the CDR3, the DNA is TGTGCCAGCTCAGATCAAAGGGGCAATCAGCCCCAGCATTTT. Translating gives CASSDQRGNQPQHF.

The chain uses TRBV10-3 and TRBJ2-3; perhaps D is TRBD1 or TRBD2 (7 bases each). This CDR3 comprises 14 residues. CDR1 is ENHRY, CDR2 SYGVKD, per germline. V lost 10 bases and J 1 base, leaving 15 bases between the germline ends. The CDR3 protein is CATLRGGGTDTQYF. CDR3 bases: TGTGCCACACTCAGGGGGGGCGGCACAGATACGCAGTATTTT.

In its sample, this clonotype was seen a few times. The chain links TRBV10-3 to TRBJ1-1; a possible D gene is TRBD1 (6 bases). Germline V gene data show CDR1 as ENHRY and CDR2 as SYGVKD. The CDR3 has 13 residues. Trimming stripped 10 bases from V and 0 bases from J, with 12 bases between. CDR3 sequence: CATHRDMNTEAFF. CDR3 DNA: TGTGCCACCCACAGGGACATGAACACTGAAGCTTTCTTT.

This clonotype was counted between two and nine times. The CDR3 DNA reads TGTGCCAGCAGCTTAGGGCAGACCTTGAACACTGAAGCTTTCTTT. Residues: CASSLGQTLNTEAFF. The chain is built from TRBV7-9 and TRBJ1-1; D unclear. Germline V gene sequence: CDR1 SEHNR, CDR2 FQNEAQ (reference sequence). The V gene lost 1 base and the J gene lost 0 bases, with 9 bases spanning the gap. This CDR3 spans 15 amino acids.

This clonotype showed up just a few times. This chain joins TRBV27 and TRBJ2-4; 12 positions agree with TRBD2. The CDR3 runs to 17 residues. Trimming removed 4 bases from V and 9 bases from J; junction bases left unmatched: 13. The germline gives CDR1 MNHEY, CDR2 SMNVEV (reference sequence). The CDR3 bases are TGTGCCAGCAGTTACAGTCGACTAGCGGGGGAGATTGGCATTCAGTACTTC. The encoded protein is CASSYSRLAGEIGIQYF.

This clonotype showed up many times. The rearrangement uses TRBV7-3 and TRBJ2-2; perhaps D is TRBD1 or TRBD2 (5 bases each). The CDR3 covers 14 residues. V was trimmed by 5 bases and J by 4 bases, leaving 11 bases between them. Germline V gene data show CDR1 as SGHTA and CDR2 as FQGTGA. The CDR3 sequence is CASSPGPPTGELFF. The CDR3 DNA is TGTGCCAGCAGCCCGGGACCTCCCACCGGGGAGCTGTTTTTT.

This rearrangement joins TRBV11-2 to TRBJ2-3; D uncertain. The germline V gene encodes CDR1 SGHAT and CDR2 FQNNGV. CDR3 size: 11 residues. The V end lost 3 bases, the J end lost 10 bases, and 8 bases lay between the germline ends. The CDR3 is CASSFNMAQYF. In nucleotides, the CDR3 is TGTGCCAGCAGCTTTAACATGGCGCAGTATTTT.

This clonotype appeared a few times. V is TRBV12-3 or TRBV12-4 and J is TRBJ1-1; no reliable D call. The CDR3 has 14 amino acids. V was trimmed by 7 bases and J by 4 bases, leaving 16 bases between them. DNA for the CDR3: TGTGCCAGCAAATTACGGGAGGGAAGCACTGAAGCTTTCTTT. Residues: CASKLREGSTEAFF.

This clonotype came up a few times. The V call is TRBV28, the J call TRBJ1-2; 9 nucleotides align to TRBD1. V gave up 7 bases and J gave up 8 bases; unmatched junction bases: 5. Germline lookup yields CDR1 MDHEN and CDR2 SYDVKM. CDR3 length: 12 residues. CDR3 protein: CASNDRGLGYTF. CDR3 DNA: TGTGCCAGCAACGACAGGGGGTTAGGCTACACCTTC.

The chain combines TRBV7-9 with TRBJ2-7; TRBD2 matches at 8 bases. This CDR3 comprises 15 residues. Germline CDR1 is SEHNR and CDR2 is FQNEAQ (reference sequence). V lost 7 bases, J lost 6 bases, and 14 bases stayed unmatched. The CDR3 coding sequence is TGTGCCAGCACCCAATCGGGGGGGATAGATCGCGAGCAGTACTTC. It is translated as CASTQSGGIDREQYF. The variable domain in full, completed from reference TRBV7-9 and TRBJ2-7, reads DTGVSQNPRHKITKRGQNVTFRCDPISEHNRLYWYRQTLGQGPEFLTYFQNEAQLEKSRLLSDRFSAERPKGSFSTLEIQRTEQGDSAMYLCASTQSGGIDREQYFGPGTRLTVT.

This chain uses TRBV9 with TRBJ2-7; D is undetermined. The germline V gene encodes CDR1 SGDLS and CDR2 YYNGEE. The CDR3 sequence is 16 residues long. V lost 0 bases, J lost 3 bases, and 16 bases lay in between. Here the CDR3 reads CASSVGPSLMGYEQYF. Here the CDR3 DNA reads TGTGCCAGCAGCGTAGGGCCCTCGTTGATGGGCTACGAGCAGTACTTC.

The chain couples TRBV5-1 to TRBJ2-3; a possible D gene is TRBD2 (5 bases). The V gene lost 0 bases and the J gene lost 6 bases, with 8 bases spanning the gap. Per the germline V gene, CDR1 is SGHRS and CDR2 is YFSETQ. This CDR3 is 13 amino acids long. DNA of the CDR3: TGCGCCAGCAGCTTGGGAGAGCGGGATACGCAGTATTTT. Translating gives CASSLGERDTQYF.

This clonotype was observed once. DNA for the CDR3: TGTGCCATCAGTGGCGGACAGACCTACGAGCAGTACTTC. Protein product: CAISGGQTYEQYF. The rearrangement joins TRBV10-3 to TRBJ2-7, with a tentative D call TRBD1 (6 bases). V was clipped by 4 bases and J by 2 bases, with 9 bases between them. This CDR3 spans 13 amino acids. From germline, CDR1 is ENHRY and CDR2 SYGVKD.

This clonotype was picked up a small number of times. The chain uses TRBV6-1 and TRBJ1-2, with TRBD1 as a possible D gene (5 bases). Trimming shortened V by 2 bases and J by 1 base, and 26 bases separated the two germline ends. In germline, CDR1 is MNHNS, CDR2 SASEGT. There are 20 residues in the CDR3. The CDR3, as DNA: TGTGCCAGCAGTGAAAGCGGGGGAAGCAGGCCCTCCGCCTATAACTATGGCTACACCTTC. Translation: CASSESGGSRPSAYNYGYTF.

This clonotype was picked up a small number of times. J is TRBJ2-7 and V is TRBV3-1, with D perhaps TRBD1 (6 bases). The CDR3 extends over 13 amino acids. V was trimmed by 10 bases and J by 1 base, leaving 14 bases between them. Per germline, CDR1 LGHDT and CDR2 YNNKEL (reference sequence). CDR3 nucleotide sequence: TGTGCCACCTCTTTACAGGGTTCCTACGAGCAGTACTTC. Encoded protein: CATSLQGSYEQYF.

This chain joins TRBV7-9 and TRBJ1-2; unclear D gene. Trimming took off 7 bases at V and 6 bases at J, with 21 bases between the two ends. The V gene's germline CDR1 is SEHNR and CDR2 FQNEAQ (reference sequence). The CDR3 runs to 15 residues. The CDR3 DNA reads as TGTGCCAGCACCTCTCCGGTGGGCAGTACGGATGGCTACACCTTC. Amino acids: CASTSPVGSTDGYTF.

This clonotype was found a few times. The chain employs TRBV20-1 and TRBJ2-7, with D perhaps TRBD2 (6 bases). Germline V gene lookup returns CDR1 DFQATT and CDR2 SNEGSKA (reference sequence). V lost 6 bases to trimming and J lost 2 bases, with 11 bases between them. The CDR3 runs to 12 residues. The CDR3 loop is CSASGSTYEQYV. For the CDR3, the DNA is TGCAGTGCCAGCGGGTCGACCTACGAGCAGTACGTC.

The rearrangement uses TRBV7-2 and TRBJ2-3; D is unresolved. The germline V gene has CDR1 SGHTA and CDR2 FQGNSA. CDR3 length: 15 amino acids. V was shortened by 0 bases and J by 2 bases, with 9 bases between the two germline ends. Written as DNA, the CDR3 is TGTGCCAGCAGCTTAGCGCTAACATTCACAGATACGCAGTATTTT. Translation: CASSLALTFTDTQYF.

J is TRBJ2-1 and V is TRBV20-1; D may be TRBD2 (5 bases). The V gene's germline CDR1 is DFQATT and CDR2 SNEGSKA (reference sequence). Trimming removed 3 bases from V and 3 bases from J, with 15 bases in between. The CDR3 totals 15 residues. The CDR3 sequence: CSARPLRLNYNEQFF. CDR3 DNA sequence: TGCAGTGCTAGGCCTTTGAGACTAAACTACAATGAGCAGTTCTTC.

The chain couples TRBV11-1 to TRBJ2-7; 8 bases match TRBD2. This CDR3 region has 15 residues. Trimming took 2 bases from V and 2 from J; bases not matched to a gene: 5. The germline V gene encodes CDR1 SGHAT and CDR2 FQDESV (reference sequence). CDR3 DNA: TGTGCCAGCAGCTTACGGGGGGGCAGGGCCTACGAGCAGTACTTC. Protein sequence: CASSLRGGRAYEQYF.

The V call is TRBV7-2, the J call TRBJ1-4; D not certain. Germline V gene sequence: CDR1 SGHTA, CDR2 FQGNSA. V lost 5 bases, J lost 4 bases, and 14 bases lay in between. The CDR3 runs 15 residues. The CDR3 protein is CASSPREAYNEKLFF. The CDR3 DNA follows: TGTGCCAGCAGCCCCCGGGAGGCGTATAATGAAAAACTGTTTTTT. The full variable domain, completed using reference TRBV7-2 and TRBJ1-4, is GAGVSQSPSNKVTEKGKDVELRCDPISGHTALYWYRQSLGQGLEFLIYFQGNSAPDKSGLPSDRFSAERTGGSVSTLTIQRTQQEDSAVYLCASSPREAYNEKLFFGSGTQLSVL.